These T cell receptor beta chains were read from a single sample in a study of graft-versus-host responses after intestinal transplantation. What these receptors recognize is not known. Generated by immunoSEQ multiplex PCR, the TCRdb table keeps only in-frame clones and is missing some. The sample consists of more than 100,000 clones, roughly 93% of them appearing once. The sample consisted of unstimulated CD4+ T cells sorted from spleen or lymph node cells, taken before intestinal transplant. Receptors were obtained from a human donor who received an intestinal transplant. Both conserved end residues are part of each CDR3. The D gene is left open where the match is weak. The size entry is marked missing in some rows and otherwise reads once, few, many or a size class.

13	.	TRBV29-1	TRBD1	TRBJ1-1	CSVERDRGIEAFF	TGCAGCGTTGAACGGGACAGAGGTATTGAAGCTTTCTTT
14	.	TRBV2	.	TRBJ2-7	CASRARKSSYEQYF	TGTGCCAGCAGGGCCAGGAAGAGCTCCTACGAGCAGTACTTC
14	once	TRBV19	TRBD1	TRBJ2-5	CASRPVGQGETQYF	TGTGCCAGTAGGCCCGTGGGACAGGGGGAGACCCAGTACTTC
16	.	TRBV15	TRBD1	TRBJ2-5	CATSRGGGPSQETQYF	TGTGCCACCAGCAGAGGAGGGGGCCCCTCTCAAGAGACCCAGTACTTC
13	.	TRBV30	.	TRBJ2-7	CAWSVGFSYEQYF	TGTGCCTGGAGTGTTGGGTTTTCCTACGAGCAGTACTTC
15	.	TRBV18	TRBD2	TRBJ2-1	CASSPVAGVYNEQFF	TGTGCCAGCTCACCAGTAGCGGGAGTCTACAATGAGCAGTTCTTC
16	.	TRBV4-2	TRBD2	TRBJ2-4	CASSQPGTRPKNIQYF	TGTGCCAGCAGCCAGCCCGGGACTAGACCCAAAAACATTCAGTACTTC
13	once	TRBV6-5	.	TRBJ1-6	CASSRSVGSPLHF	TGTGCCAGCAGTCGTTCGGTGGGATCACCCCTCCACTTT
16	.	TRBV1	.	TRBJ1-5	CTSSQDVAGKYQPQHF	TGCACCAGCAGCCAAGATGTGGCAGGGAAATATCAGCCCCAGCATTTT
13	.	TRBV6-1	.	TRBJ1-3	CASSASTGNTIYF	TGTGCCAGCAGCGCCTCTACGGGAAACACCATATATTTT
14	.	TRBV10-3	.	TRBJ2-3	CAIRVQGRTDTQYF	TGTGCCATCAGGGTCCAGGGCCGGACAGATACGCAGTATTTT
12	.	TRBV7-8	TRBD2	TRBJ2-5	CASSLTRLAGYF	TGTGCCAGCAGCTTAACCAGGCTAGCGGGGTACTTC
12	.	TRBV7-2	.	TRBJ2-7	CASSPTSYEQYF	TGTGCCAGCAGTCCCACCTCCTACGAGCAGTACTTC
15	.	TRBV7-3	.	TRBJ2-5	CASSFQAGPGETQYF	TGTGCCAGCAGCTTTCAGGCAGGGCCTGGGGAGACCCAGTACTTC
15	.	TRBV5-1	TRBD2	TRBJ2-1	CASGRQAGGVYEQFF	TGCGCCAGCGGCAGACAAGCGGGAGGGGTCTATGAGCAGTTCTTC
16	.	TRBV9	.	TRBJ1-2	CASSVEVRGGVGGYTF	TGTGCCAGCAGCGTAGAGGTCAGGGGTGGGGTCGGTGGCTACACCTTC
15	.	TRBV27	TRBD1	TRBJ2-1	CASSPWDRGFDEQFF	TGTGCCAGCAGTCCTTGGGACAGGGGATTCGATGAGCAGTTCTTC
17	.	TRBV6-1	TRBD2	TRBJ2-2	CASSEEASGSIAGELFF	TGTGCCAGCAGTGAAGAGGCTAGCGGGAGTATCGCCGGGGAGCTGTTTTTT
14	.	TRBV15	TRBD1	TRBJ1-2	CATSRDGTGGGYTF	TGTGCCACCAGCAGAGATGGGACAGGGGGCGGCTACACCTTC
14	.	TRBV7-3	TRBD2	TRBJ2-7	CASSLTGLAGEQYF	TGTGCCAGCAGCTTAACCGGACTAGCGGGGGAGCAGTACTTC
13	.	TRBV19	TRBD2	TRBJ2-7	CASGTSVPYEQYF	TGTGCCAGTGGGACTAGCGTTCCCTACGAGCAGTACTTC
15	.	TRBV5-1	.	TRBJ2-3	CASSLETGTSHTQYF	TGCGCCAGCAGCTTGGAGACAGGCACATCTCATACGCAGTATTTT
15	.	TRBV6-1	.	TRBJ1-5	CASSEEAGRWTPQHF	TGTGCCAGCAGTGAAGAGGCAGGGAGATGGACGCCCCAGCATTTT
12	few	TRBV10-1	.	TRBJ1-4	CASSDRVGKLFF	TGCGCCAGCAGTGACAGGGTGGGAAAACTGTTTTTT
13	.	TRBV6-4	TRBD1	TRBJ1-5	CASSITGDQPQHF	TGTGCCAGCAGCATAACAGGGGATCAGCCCCAGCATTTT
14	.	TRBV28	.	TRBJ2-3	CASSFRALGDTQYF	TGTGCCAGCAGTTTTAGGGCCCTTGGGGATACGCAGTATTTT
14	.	TRBV9	TRBD1	TRBJ2-5	CASSSTGGQETQYF	TGTGCCAGCAGCTCGACAGGGGGCCAGGAGACCCAGTACTTC
13	.	TRBV6-5	TRBD1	TRBJ1-2	CAIGDRPNYGYTF	TGTGCCATAGGGGACAGACCTAACTATGGCTACACCTTC
14	.	TRBV7-9	.	TRBJ2-5	CASSLEGHGGTQYF	TGTGCCAGCAGCTTAGAAGGCCATGGGGGGACCCAGTACTTC
15	.	TRBV11-1	TRBD2	TRBJ2-7	CASSFGLAGGYEQYF	TGTGCCAGCAGCTTCGGACTAGCGGGAGGTTACGAGCAGTACTTC
14	.	TRBV11-2	TRBD2	TRBJ2-7	CASRSLAGPYEQYF	TGTGCCAGCAGGTCACTAGCGGGACCCTACGAGCAGTACTTC
17	.	TRBV7-9	TRBD1	TRBJ2-2	CASSPRQGAQNTGELFF	TGTGCCAGCAGCCCTCGACAGGGGGCGCAGAACACCGGGGAGCTGTTTTTT
13	.	TRBV5-6	.	TRBJ2-5	CASSYDPKETQYF	TGTGCCAGCAGCTACGATCCGAAAGAGACCCAGTACTTC
15	.	TRBV9	TRBD2	TRBJ2-2	CASSVGGSRTGELFF	TGTGCCAGCAGCGTCGGCGGGAGTCGGACCGGGGAGCTGTTTTTT
14	.	TRBV7-2	.	TRBJ1-1	CASSFLRANTEAFF	TGTGCCAGCAGCTTTCTACGGGCGAACACTGAAGCTTTCTTT
15	.	TRBV7-7	.	TRBJ2-5	CASSLATRGGETQYF	TGTGCTAGCAGCTTAGCGACCCGGGGTGGGGAGACCCAGTACTTC
11	.	TRBV20-1	.	TRBJ2-1	CSAIQGYEQFF	TGCAGTGCTATACAGGGCTATGAGCAGTTCTTC
16	.	TRBV5-1	.	TRBJ2-2	CASSLVGRGIDGELFF	TGCGCCAGCAGCTTGGTCGGCAGGGGAATTGACGGGGAGCTGTTTTTT
17	.	TRBV4-1	.	TRBJ1-1	CASSQDSGRRMNTEAFF	TGCGCCAGCAGCCAAGATAGCGGCCGGAGGATGAACACTGAAGCTTTCTTT
16	.	TRBV9	TRBD1	TRBJ1-3	CASSVDFAGGGNTIYF	TGTGCCAGCAGCGTAGATTTTGCAGGGGGGGGAAACACCATATATTTT
14	.	TRBV6-5	TRBD1	TRBJ1-1	CATQEDRGWAEAFF	TGTGCCACACAAGAAGACAGGGGTTGGGCTGAAGCTTTCTTT
13	.	TRBV6-1	.	TRBJ1-4	CASARATNEKLFF	TGTGCCAGTGCCAGGGCAACTAATGAAAAACTGTTTTTT
15	.	TRBV12-5	.	TRBJ1-5	CASSDGLGGNQPQHF	TGTGCTAGTTCTGATGGGTTAGGCGGGAATCAGCCCCAGCATTTT
13	.	TRBV7-7	.	TRBJ2-7	CASSPSAGSEQYF	TGTGCTAGCAGCCCCTCGGCGGGTAGCGAGCAGTACTTC
11	.	TRBV2	.	TRBJ2-7	CASSERTEQYF	TGTGCCAGCAGTGAAAGGACCGAGCAGTACTTC
11	.	TRBV5-6	.	TRBJ1-5	CASSPDQPQHF	TGTGCCAGCAGCCCAGATCAGCCCCAGCATTTT
15	.	TRBV6-5	TRBD2	TRBJ2-1	CASSYQRGSYNEQFF	TGTGCCAGCAGTTACCAGCGGGGTTCCTACAATGAGCAGTTCTTC
15	.	TRBV5-6	TRBD2	TRBJ2-7	CASSSSGISSYEQYF	TGTGCCAGCAGCTCTAGCGGGATTAGCTCCTACGAGCAGTACTTC
14	.	TRBV11-2	.	TRBJ2-7	CASSEGRALYEQYF	TGTGCCAGCAGCGAAGGACGGGCCCTCTACGAGCAGTACTTC
16	.	TRBV6-5	.	TRBJ1-2	CASSYSVTGGKGGYTF	TGTGCCAGCAGTTACTCGGTTACAGGAGGAAAGGGTGGCTACACCTTC
14	.	TRBV19	TRBD2	TRBJ2-5	CASTHSGPDETQYF	TGTGCCAGTACCCATAGCGGGCCCGACGAGACCCAGTACTTC
14	.	TRBV19	.	TRBJ1-5	CASSPGHREAPQHF	TGTGCCAGTAGTCCAGGTCACAGGGAAGCGCCCCAGCATTTT
11	.	TRBV20-1	.	TRBJ2-1	CSAGPYNEQFF	TGCAGTGCGGGTCCCTACAATGAGCAGTTCTTC